One sample yielded the 2 T cell receptor beta chains listed below, sequenced in a study of cytomegalovirus exposure and HLA in healthy donors. Primers for the PCR totalled 60 Vbeta and 13 Jbeta. TCRdb keeps only in-frame clones here, not all; method: immunoSEQ multiplex PCR. Counted here are 150,000 to 200,000 clones, roughly 72% occurring once; the ten biggest clones make up around 1.9%. The source material was PBMCs. These receptor sequences come from a woman aged 25 to 39 in good health and CMV-seropositive.

The chain employs TRBV5-1 and TRBJ1-1, with D possibly being TRBD1 (6 bases). Trimming pared 3 bases from V and 7 bases from J, leaving 10 bases between. Germline V gene sequence: CDR1 SGHRS, CDR2 YFSETQ. The CDR3 sequence is 12 residues long. CDR3 loop: CASSYPTGEAFF. The CDR3 DNA is TGCGCCAGCAGCTACCCGACAGGTGAAGCTTTCTTT.

The J gene is TRBJ2-7, the V gene TRBV18; D not resolved. V was shortened by 5 bases and J by 2 bases, with 7 bases between the two germline ends. The germline V gene encodes CDR1 KGHSH and CDR2 LQKENI. CDR3 size: 12 residues. For the CDR3, the DNA is TGTGCCAGCTCATCCTCCCCCTACGAGCAGTACTTC. This gives the protein CASSSSPYEQYF.